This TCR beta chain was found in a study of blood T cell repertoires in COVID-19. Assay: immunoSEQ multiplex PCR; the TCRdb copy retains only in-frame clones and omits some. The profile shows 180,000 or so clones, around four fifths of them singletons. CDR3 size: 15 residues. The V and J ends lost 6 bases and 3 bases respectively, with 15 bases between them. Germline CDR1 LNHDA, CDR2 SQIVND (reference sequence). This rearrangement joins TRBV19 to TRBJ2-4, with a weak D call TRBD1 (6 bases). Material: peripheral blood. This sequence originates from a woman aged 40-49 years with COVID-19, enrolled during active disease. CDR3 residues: CASRDGTRIKNIQYF. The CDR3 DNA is TGTGCCAGTAGAGACGGGACAAGGATCAAAAACATTCAGTACTTC.